This T cell receptor beta chain was obtained from a study of blood T cell repertoires in COVID-19. Overall study: COVID-19 samples collected from the United States, Italy and Spain covered acute and convalescent phases. The cDNA or gDNA used as material had been derived from T cells, B-cell-depleted T cells, or PBMCs.

Study processing details: Reference gene primer amplification yielded estimated nucleated cell counts. The table came from immunoSEQ multiplex PCR; TCRdb's copy has only in-frame clones and leaves some out. The DNA gave D and trimming, while V, J and clone size come from that table. The table shows about 240,000 clones, with approximately 82% occurring only once. V lost 2 bases, J lost 0 bases, and 7 bases stayed unmatched. The CDR3 has 17 residues. Germline V gene data show CDR1 as SEHNR and CDR2 as FQNEAQ (reference sequence). The sequence was obtained from a man aged 25-45 years who had recovered from COVID-19. This rearrangement joins TRBV7-9 to TRBJ2-5, with 9 nucleotides matching TRBD2. The specimen was peripheral blood. The CDR3 DNA reads TGTGCCAGCAGCTTAAAAAGCGGGGGGAGGTACCAAGAGACCCAGTACTTC. It yields the protein CASSLKSGGRYQETQYF. The full variable domain, in which reference TRBV7-9 and TRBJ2-5 provide the parts outside the CDR3, is DTGVSQNPRHKITKRGQNVTFRCDPISEHNRLYWYRQTLGQGPEFLTYFQNEAQLEKSRLLSDRFSAERPKGSFSTLEIQRTEQGDSAMYLCASSLKSGGRYQETQYFGPGTRLLVL.